This is a list of T cell receptor beta chains from one sample in a study of T cell responses to AZD1222 COVID-19 vaccine. Profiling relied on immunoSEQ multiplex PCR, and the TCRdb table lists in-frame clones only, not all of them. The sample records 90,000 to 150,000 clones, approximately 93% being singletons. This material consisted of peripheral blood, taken on day 0 of AZD1222 vaccination. The receptors were sampled from an adult in good health. The CDR3 runs from the conserved cysteine through the conserved F or W. The D gene is left open where the match is weak. Clone size, where shown, is once, few, many, or a class for clones that have expanded.

D gene,clone size,J gene,V gene,CDR3 protein,CDR3 DNA
NA,few,TRBJ1-6,TRBV12-3/TRBV12-4,CASSLQLSSPLHF,TGTGCCAGCAGCCTACAGTTAAGTTCACCCCTCCACTTT
NA,NA,TRBJ1-6,TRBV28,CASSFEGGKGYSYNSPLHF,TGTGCCAGCAGTTTTGAGGGAGGGAAGGGATACTCCTATAATTCACCCCTCCACTTT
NA,NA,TRBJ2-7,TRBV4-2,CASSQDLGQPYEQYF,TGTGCCAGCAGCCAAGATCTGGGACAACCTTACGAGCAGTACTTC
TRBD1,NA,TRBJ2-3,TRBV11-3,CASSLRQGRTDTQYF,TGTGCCAGCAGCCTCCGACAGGGGCGGACGGATACGCAGTATTTT
NA,NA,TRBJ1-5,TRBV19,CASTPYTEGVGQPQHF,TGTGCCAGTACCCCTTACACAGAGGGGGTTGGTCAGCCCCAGCATTTT
NA,NA,TRBJ1-2,TRBV11-2,CASSPGRWGASGYTF,TGTGCCAGCAGCCCCGGACGTTGGGGAGCTTCAGGCTACACCTTC
NA,NA,TRBJ1-3,TRBV7-2,CASSLTGFNSGNTIYF,TGTGCCAGCAGTTTAACGGGCTTTAACTCTGGAAACACCATATATTTT
NA,NA,TRBJ2-3,TRBV6-5,CASRHRAADTQYF,TGTGCCAGCAGGCACAGGGCGGCCGATACGCAGTATTTT
TRBD2,NA,TRBJ2-1,TRBV18,CASSPRPAGGFLSSYNEQFF,TGTGCCAGCTCGCCGCGACCAGCGGGGGGGTTCCTTAGCTCCTACAATGAGCAGTTCTTC
NA,NA,TRBJ1-6,TRBV6-1,CASSERDMWSYNSPLHF,TGTGCCAGCAGTGAACGGGACATGTGGTCCTATAATTCACCCCTCCACTTT
NA,NA,TRBJ1-2,TRBV28,CASSSRGGYTF,TGTGCCAGCAGTTCAAGGGGCGGCTACACCTTC
TRBD1,NA,TRBJ2-1,TRBV4-3,CASSQEDRQGAYNEQFF,TGCGCCAGCAGCCAAGAAGATCGGCAGGGGGCCTACAATGAGCAGTTCTTC
NA,NA,TRBJ1-1,TRBV21-1,CASRPLGENTEAFF,TGTGCCAGCCGTCCTTTGGGGGAGAACACTGAAGCTTTCTTT
NA,once,TRBJ2-1,TRBV5-5,CASSALGPGEQFF,TGTGCCAGCAGCGCCCTGGGGCCTGGTGAGCAGTTCTTC
NA,NA,TRBJ1-1,TRBV9,CASSVVGGNTEAFF,TGTGCCAGCAGCGTAGTTGGAGGGAACACTGAAGCTTTCTTT
NA,NA,TRBJ1-5,TRBV3-1/TRBV3-2,CASSLGLNQPQHF,TGTGCCAGCAGCCTCGGGCTCAATCAGCCCCAGCATTTT
NA,NA,TRBJ2-3,TRBV3-1/TRBV3-2,CASSQGRGAGTDTQYF,TGTGCCAGCAGCCAAGGCAGAGGCGCGGGCACAGATACGCAGTATTTT
NA,NA,TRBJ2-3,TRBV24-1,CATLRISRTDTQYF,TGTGCCACCCTCAGGATTTCCCGCACAGATACGCAGTATTTT
NA,NA,TRBJ2-2,TRBV14,CASSQVVGLSGELFF,TGTGCCAGCAGCCAAGTGGTAGGGCTGTCCGGGGAGCTGTTTTTT
TRBD1,NA,TRBJ1-6,TRBV27,CASIRTGGRNSPLHF,TGTGCCAGCATTCGGACAGGGGGTCGGAATTCACCCCTCCACTTT
NA,NA,TRBJ1-5,TRBV30,CAWSVRGKGNQPQHF,TGTGCCTGGAGTGTACGTGGTAAGGGCAATCAGCCCCAGCATTTT
NA,NA,TRBJ1-6,TRBV6-1,CASSEFDVYSSYNSPLHF,TGTGCCAGCAGTGAATTCGATGTGTACAGCTCCTATAATTCACCCCTCCACTTT
NA,NA,TRBJ2-7,TRBV20-1,CSASGDSKGRGYEQYF,TGCAGTGCTAGTGGCGATTCCAAGGGCAGGGGCTACGAGCAGTACTTC
TRBD1,NA,TRBJ1-5,TRBV5-6,CASSLGQGSQPQHF,TGTGCCAGCAGCCTGGGACAGGGGAGCCAGCCCCAGCATTTT
TRBD1,NA,TRBJ1-2,TRBV11-2,CASRFGQDYGYTF,TGTGCCAGCAGGTTTGGACAGGACTATGGCTACACCTTC
NA,once,TRBJ1-1,TRBV19,CASSIGIGLTEAFF,TGTGCCAGTAGCATTGGGATCGGGCTGACTGAAGCTTTCTTT
TRBD1,once,TRBJ2-6,TRBV10-3,CASGPGGGANVLTF,TGTGCCTCAGGGCCAGGGGGTGGGGCCAACGTCCTGACTTTC